These 27 T cell receptor beta chains were sequenced from one sample in a study of T cells in Graves' hyperthyroidism and ophthalmopathy (dated by TCRdb to about 2019). The library was produced with multiplex PCR. Sequencing took place on an Illumina HiSeq 2000. TCR beta CDR3 regions were amplified from RNA transcripts. For the first round of RT-PCR on the TCR CDR3, the HTBI primer set was used together with the Qiagen OneStep RT-PCR kit. The public reads were run again by TCRdb, first through fastp at Q25 and then through MiXCR, and only productive beta chains were kept. All rows with the same CDR3 protein become a single entry with the most common DNA and genes. Present in this sample are hundreds of thousands of distinct CDR3 sequences, 35% to 55% of which were seen just once. The ten largest clonotypes hold approximately 8.2% of the sample. The sample was peripheral blood or thyroid tissue (not recorded which). The receptors stem from a woman aged 18-30 years with Graves' hyperthyroidism. Donor details come from another sample of the same person, matched by shared clones.

This sequence joins TRBV15 and TRBJ1-4; 10 nucleotides agree with TRBD1. V gave up 4 bases and J gave up 0 bases; unmatched junction bases: 8. Per the germline V gene, CDR1 is LNHNV and CDR2 is YYDKDF (reference sequence). The CDR3 totals 18 residues. This chain's CDR3 is CATSTRDRGPSTNEKLFF. The CDR3 DNA follows: TGTGCCACCAGCACCCGGGACAGGGGACCATCAACTAATGAAAAACTGTTTTTT.

This clonotype appeared a few times. V gene TRBV24-1 combines with J gene TRBJ1-2, with 10 bases lining up with TRBD1. V was clipped by 4 bases and J by 3 bases; unmatched bases: 4. Per germline, CDR1 KGHDR and CDR2 SFDVKD. The CDR3 covers 15 residues. For the CDR3, the DNA is TGTGCCACCAGTGAACCCGGGACAGGGGACTATGGCTACACCTTC. This encodes CATSEPGTGDYGYTF.

The V call is TRBV7-3, the J call TRBJ2-2, with a weak D call TRBD2 (5 bases). From germline, CDR1 is SGHTA and CDR2 FQGTGA. Trimming cost V 1 base and J 7 bases, with 7 bases left between them. The CDR3 has 13 residues. CDR3 sequence (DNA): TGTGCCAGCAGCTTAATTGAGGGCGGGGAGCTGTTTTTT. Its translation is CASSLIEGGELFF.

The gene calls are TRBV5-5 and TRBJ2-2; maybe TRBD2 (5 bases). The V gene's germline CDR1 is SGHKS and CDR2 YYEKEE (reference sequence). Trimming shortened V by 4 bases and J by 4 bases, and 8 bases separated the two germline ends. CDR3 length: 13 residues. CDR3 region: CASSGETTGELFF. DNA of the CDR3: TGTGCCAGCAGCGGGGAGACCACCGGGGAGCTGTTTTTT.

This CDR3 is CSARPFETGSNQPQHF. The CDR3 region has the DNA TGCAGTGCTAGACCATTTGAAACAGGGAGCAATCAGCCCCAGCATTTT. The chain is built from TRBV20-1 and TRBJ1-5; TRBD1 is a possible D gene (6 bases). The V end lost 2 bases, the J end lost 1 base, and 15 bases lay between the germline ends. This CDR3 comprises 16 residues. The germline V gene encodes CDR1 DFQATT and CDR2 SNEGSKA (reference sequence).

The chain uses TRBV4-2 and TRBJ1-2; the D is unclear. The CDR3 totals 12 residues. V lost 0 bases, J lost 7 bases, and 6 bases lay in between. Per germline, CDR1 LGHNA and CDR2 YNFKEQ. The CDR3 DNA sequence: TGTGCCAGCAGCCAAGATCGGTCTGGCTACACCTTC. Encoded protein: CASSQDRSGYTF.

This chain connects TRBV15 to TRBJ1-2; D ambiguous. The germline V and J ends were trimmed by 4 bases and 4 bases, with 10 bases remaining between them. Germline CDR1 is LNHNV and CDR2 is YYDKDF (reference sequence). The CDR3 consists of 13 residues. The CDR3 nucleotides read TGTGCCACCAGCACCGTGGCACGCTATGGCTACACCTTC. Protein sequence: CATSTVARYGYTF.

This clonotype was observed a few times. The chain joins TRBV4-2 to TRBJ2-7, with a tentative D call TRBD2 (6 bases). Germline V gene sequence: CDR1 LGHNA, CDR2 YNFKEQ. V lost 4 bases, J lost 1 base, and 14 bases lay in between. The CDR3 is 15 residues long. The DNA of the CDR3 is TGTGCCAGCAGCCCCCAAGCTAGCGCTTCCTACGAGCAGTACTTC. This codes for CASSPQASASYEQYF.

The rearrangement links TRBV7-9 to TRBJ1-2, with D possibly matching TRBD1 (5 bases). The CDR3 has 15 residues. Per the germline V gene, CDR1 is SEHNR and CDR2 is FQNEAQ (reference sequence). Trimming removed 1 base at V and 5 bases at J, with 14 bases between. CDR3 amino acids: CASSLGQGERYGYTF. The CDR3 DNA follows: TGTGCCAGCAGCTTAGGGCAGGGTGAACGGTATGGCTACACCTTC.

This clonotype was recorded only once. A read error is possible here, since a much larger clone lies one base away. The rearrangement uses TRBV15 and TRBJ2-7; D unclear. Germline V gives CDR1 LNHNV, CDR2 YYDKDF (reference sequence). The length of the CDR3 is 12 residues. The CDR3 here is CAISRDLGEQYF. The CDR3 nucleotides read TGTGCCATCAGCAGAGATTTAGGGGAGCAGTACTTC.

There are a few counts of this clonotype. The genes are TRBV29-1 and TRBJ1-3, with D unresolved. The CDR3 extends over 14 amino acids. V lost 4 bases and J lost 2, with 12 bases in between. Germline CDR1 reads SQVTM; CDR2 reads ANQGSEA. The CDR3 DNA sequence: TGCAGCGTTGGAACACTTGATCCTGGAAACACCATATATTTT. Its translation is CSVGTLDPGNTIYF. Variable domain in full (rest from reference TRBV29-1 and TRBJ1-3): SAVISQKPSRDICQRGTSLTIQCQVDSQVTMMFWYRQQPGQSLTLIATANQGSEATYESGFVIDKFPISRPNLTFSTLTVSNMSPEDSSIYLCSVGTLDPGNTIYFGEGSWLTVV.

This rearrangement joins TRBV6-1 to TRBJ2-5; no clear D gene. The CDR3 covers 13 residues. V was pared by 4 bases and J by 2 bases, with 8 bases between. Germline CDR1 and CDR2: MNHNS and SASEGT. The DNA for the CDR3 is TGTGCCAGCAGTGGACTGGGGCAAGAGACCCAGTACTTC. Its protein is CASSGLGQETQYF.

J is TRBJ2-7 and V is TRBV6-5; weak D call: TRBD2 (7 bases). The CDR3 loop spans 15 amino acids. Trimming left V 0 bases short and J 1 base short, with 10 bases between. CDR1 and CDR2 from the germline V gene are MNHEY and SVGAGI. CDR3 nucleotide sequence: TGTGCCAGCAGTTACTCAAGCGGGACATCCTACGAGCAGTACTTC. It codes for CASSYSSGTSYEQYF.

This clonotype occurred many times. V is TRBV7-9 and J is TRBJ1-6, with TRBD1 matching 8 bases. CDR1 and CDR2 from the germline V gene are SEHNR and FQNEAQ (reference sequence). CDR3 size: 14 residues. V trimming: 0 bases; J trimming: 10 bases; junction bases outside the gene matches: 2. The CDR3 loop is CASSLADRGSPLHF. The CDR3 DNA is TGTGCCAGCAGCTTAGCCGACAGGGGATCACCCCTCCACTTT.

Here the CDR3 reads CASSESAQYF. The CDR3 DNA reads as TGTGCCAGCAGCGAGAGCGCCCAGTACTTC. The V call is TRBV7-2, the J call TRBJ2-5; D gene unclear. The CDR3 spans 10 residues. The germline CDR1 and CDR2 sequences are SGHTA and FQGNSA. Trimming stripped 5 bases from V and 9 bases from J, with 7 bases between.

This clonotype was seen many times. The gene calls are TRBV10-3 and TRBJ1-5, with D possibly matching TRBD1 (5 bases). This CDR3 has 14 amino acids. Looked up from germline, CDR1 is ENHRY and CDR2 is SYGVKD. Trimming took 6 bases from V and 4 from J, leaving 13 bases between them. In DNA form, the CDR3 reads TGTGCCATCAGCGCGTCTGAGGGGAATCAGCCCCAGCATTTT. Its translation is CAISASEGNQPQHF.

V gene TRBV7-6 combines with J gene TRBJ1-1, with D possibly being TRBD1 (5 bases). The V and J ends lost 3 bases and 0 bases respectively, with 11 bases between them. Germline CDR1 reads SGHVS; CDR2 reads FNYEAQ. The CDR3 has 15 amino acids. The CDR3 DNA reads as TGTGCCAGCAGCTTGAATGGACATATGAACACTGAAGCTTTCTTT. This gives the protein CASSLNGHMNTEAFF.

The chain couples TRBV29-1 to TRBJ2-5; perhaps TRBD2 as D (5 bases). Trimming cost V 6 bases and J 6 bases, with 14 bases left between them. The germline gives CDR1 SQVTM, CDR2 ANQGSEA. The CDR3 is 12 residues long. CDR3 region: CSVAKDGKTQYF. CDR3 coding DNA: TGCAGCGTCGCTAAGGACGGGAAGACCCAGTACTTC.

V gene TRBV19 combines with J gene TRBJ1-5; D remains ambiguous. This CDR3 is 14 amino acids long. The V end was cut by 6 bases, the J end by 5 bases, with 14 bases between. CDR1 and CDR2 (germline): LNHDA, SQIVND (reference sequence). CDR3 sequence (DNA): TGTGCCAGTAGAGATGAGGCAGATTATCAGCCCCAGCATTTT. Translation gives CASRDEADYQPQHF.

The chain links TRBV15 to TRBJ2-5; a weak D match, TRBD1 (6 bases). The J call may be incorrect, as the DNA end agrees better with TRBJ2-7. Looked up from germline, CDR1 is LNHNV and CDR2 is YYDKDF (reference sequence). This CDR3 spans 14 amino acids. DNA for the CDR3: TGTGCCACCAGCAGCCAGGGGAAGGGGTACGAGCAGTACTTC. It encodes CATSSQGKGYEQYF.

This clonotype appeared many times. The CDR3 nucleotides read TGTGCCAGCGCGCTTGACATTCTAGAGACCCAGTACTTC. Translation: CASALDILETQYF. The chain employs TRBV7-9 and TRBJ2-5; D is unclear. The CDR3 runs 13 residues. The V gene's germline CDR1 is SEHNR and CDR2 FQNEAQ (reference sequence). Deletions cut 8 bases from V and 4 bases from J, with 14 bases between.

This clonotype turned up a few times. The chain joins TRBV7-9 to TRBJ1-4, with unresolved D. The CDR3 extends over 13 amino acids. The V and J ends lost 2 bases and 5 bases respectively, with 6 bases between them. Germline V gene data show CDR1 as SEHNR and CDR2 as FQNEAQ (reference sequence). CDR3 in DNA: TGTGCCAGCAGCTTACCCCCGAATGAAAAACTGTTTTTT. This gives the protein CASSLPPNEKLFF.

CDR3 coding DNA: TGTGCCACCAGTGATCCCCTCACTAGCGGGAGCGGCGGGAACACCGGGGAGCTGTTTTTT. Encoded protein: CATSDPLTSGSGGNTGELFF. V is TRBV24-1 and J is TRBJ2-2; 11 bases align to TRBD2. V was pared by 3 bases and J by 1 base, with 12 bases of the junction left unmatched. Germline assignment: CDR1 KGHDR and CDR2 SFDVKD. This CDR3 has 20 amino acids.

This clonotype was seen repeatedly, ten times or more. The chain uses TRBV7-6 and TRBJ1-1; the D gene is possibly TRBD1 (6 bases). V lost 5 bases and J 0 bases, leaving 13 bases between the germline ends. The CDR3 has 15 amino acids. Germline V gives CDR1 SGHVS, CDR2 FNYEAQ. In nucleotides, the CDR3 is TGTGCCAGCAGCGCCCACAGGGAGTTGAACACTGAAGCTTTCTTT. Translated: CASSAHRELNTEAFF.

In regard to this clonotype: An end of the junction differs from the germline gene, which may be a read error. The chain joins TRBV11-2 to TRBJ2-2; no definite D call. Germline CDR1 SGHAT, CDR2 FQNNGV. The CDR3 has 16 residues. CDR3 DNA sequence: TGCGCCAGCAGCCCGAGTCCCCTCGGAATGACCGGGGAGCTGTTTTTT. Encoded protein: CASSPSPLGMTGELFF.

This clonotype has ten or more counts. The chain couples TRBV5-1 to TRBJ1-5; 8 nucleotides line up with TRBD1. CDR3 size: 15 residues. Germline CDR1 reads SGHRS; CDR2 reads YFSETQ. V trimming: 0 bases; J trimming: 5 bases; junction bases outside the gene matches: 4. CDR3 DNA: TGCGCCAGCAGCTTGGGACAGGGGAATGATCAGCCCCAGCATTTT. It translates to CASSLGQGNDQPQHF.

The rearrangement uses TRBV4-3 and TRBJ2-7; 7 bases line up with TRBD1. V shed 0 bases, J shed 2 bases, and the junction held 4 bases outside the gene matches. The CDR3 contains 15 residues. Germline values: CDR1 LGHNA, CDR2 YSLEER. CDR3 protein: CASSQEGTAAYEQYF. CDR3 nucleotide sequence: TGCGCCAGCAGCCAAGAAGGGACAGCCGCCTACGAGCAGTACTTC.